The entry that follows covers one TCR beta chain sequence. Trimming cost V 5 bases and J 2 bases, with 13 bases left between them. This CDR3 region has 13 residues. Germline CDR1 and CDR2: DFQATT and SNEGSKA (reference sequence). The sample is drawn from a study of blood T cells in healthy people across ages. The second PCR ran roughly 6 to 11 cycles with a sample-barcoded 5' primer and J-beta primers. All cDNA molecules were each tagged by a template-switch adaptor with 12 random nucleotides. TCRdb ran MiXCR on the 5' RACE reads and lists one entry per CDR3 protein. The sample carries 1.8 million or so distinct CDR3 sequences, approximately 40% recorded once.

The chain recombines TRBV20-1 with TRBJ2-7; maybe TRBD2 (5 bases). The sequence was obtained from a human donor in good health. Sequencing input: blood. This chain's CDR3 is CSAWMDSTYEQYF. For the CDR3, the DNA is TGCAGTGCTTGGATGGACTCGACCTACGAGCAGTACTTC.